Listed below are T cell receptor beta chains from one sample, sequenced in a study of cytomegalovirus exposure and HLA in healthy donors. Method: immunoSEQ multiplex PCR; TCRdb's copy keeps in-frame clones and lacks some. Of 100,000 to 150,000 clones in the sample, around 95% were seen once. Sequences were obtained from PBMCs. These receptors were obtained from a man aged 18 to 29 in good health and CMV-seronegative. Each CDR3 is given with its conserved first and last residue. D genes are given only for firm matches. Clone size appears in some rows only: once, few, many, or a class for an expanded clone.

>NA|TRBJ2-7|NA|12|TRBV11-2
TGTGCCAGCAGCTCGACAGTCTACGAGCAGTACTTC
CASSSTVYEQYF
>NA|TRBJ2-7|NA|14|TRBV7-9
TGTGCCAGCAGCCCCGGAGGTGGGTTTTACGAGCAGTACTTC
CASSPGGGFYEQYF
>TRBD1|TRBJ1-1|NA|16|TRBV7-9
TGTGCCAGCAGCTTAGATGCGACAGGGGTGAACACTGAAGCTTTCTTT
CASSLDATGVNTEAFF
>NA|TRBJ2-2|NA|14|TRBV7-3
TGTGCCAGCAGCTTGCGGGATTACACCGGGGAGCTGTTTTTT
CASSLRDYTGELFF
>NA|TRBJ1-3|NA|15|TRBV5-1
TGCGCCAGCAGCTTATACACCTCCTCTGGAAACACCATATATTTT
CASSLYTSSGNTIYF
>NA|TRBJ2-5|NA|15|TRBV9
TGTGCCAGCGGCAAAGGGGGAGACCTCTCCGAGACCCAGTACTTC
CASGKGGDLSETQYF
>NA|TRBJ1-2|NA|14|TRBV27
TGTGCCAGCAGTTTATCGTGGGAGGGTTCCGCCTACACCTTC
CASSLSWEGSAYTF
>NA|TRBJ1-1|NA|15|TRBV13
TGTGCCAGCAGCGCGGGACCGGCGATGAACACTGAAGCTTTCTTT
CASSAGPAMNTEAFF
>TRBD2|TRBJ2-3|NA|19|TRBV7-6
TGTGCCAGCAGTCCTGGGACTAGCGGGAGTCTTCTTGACACAGATACGCAGTATTTT
CASSPGTSGSLLDTDTQYF
>NA|TRBJ1-1|NA|15|TRBV18
TGTGCCAGCTCAATGACCACCACTGGACAGACTGAAGCTTTCTTT
CASSMTTTGQTEAFF
>TRBD1|TRBJ1-4|NA|20|TRBV5-1
TGCGCCAGCAGCCCTAAGCTACAGGGGCGTCCGGGGGCAACTAATGAAAAACTGTTTTTT
CASSPKLQGRPGATNEKLFF
>NA|TRBJ1-5|NA|18|TRBV27
TGTGCCAGCAGTACAGTCTTCAGATCCCGATATAGCAATCAGCCCCAGCATTTT
CASSTVFRSRYSNQPQHF
>TRBD1|TRBJ2-7|NA|16|TRBV19
TGTGCCAGTAGTATAGCGGTCTTCAGGGGGCATTACGAGCAGTACTTC
CASSIAVFRGHYEQYF
>NA|TRBJ2-3|NA|13|TRBV2
TGTGCCAGCATGAGGGACAACACAGATACGCAGTATTTT
CASMRDNTDTQYF
>NA|TRBJ2-1|NA|13|TRBV5-1
TGCGCCAGCAGCTTGGGTAGCCCCAATGAGCAGTTCTTC
CASSLGSPNEQFF
>NA|TRBJ2-5|NA|14|TRBV29-1
TGCAGCGTGGGGGGACAGACCTTCCAAGAGACCCAGTACTTC
CSVGGQTFQETQYF
>TRBD1|TRBJ2-1|NA|18|TRBV19
TGTGCCAGTAGTATAGGCCGGACAGGGGGAGGATCCTACAATGAGCAGTTCTTC
CASSIGRTGGGSYNEQFF
>TRBD2|TRBJ2-3|NA|17|TRBV18
TGTGCCAGCTCACCAGGACTAGCGGGAGGGCCGGGAGATACGCAGTATTTT
CASSPGLAGGPGDTQYF
>NA|TRBJ1-1|NA|11|TRBV29-1
TGCAGCGCTCGACAGTTCGCTGAAGCTTTCTTT
CSARQFAEAFF
>TRBD2|TRBJ2-7|once|14|TRBV9
TGTGCCAGCAGCGGGACTAGCGGGCCTTACGAGCAGTACTTC
CASSGTSGPYEQYF
>TRBD2|TRBJ2-6|NA|18|TRBV19
TGTGCCAGTAGTATTGTCGACAGCGGGAGTGCTGGGGCCAACGTCCTGACTTTC
CASSIVDSGSAGANVLTF
>TRBD1|TRBJ1-2|NA|15|TRBV11-3
TGTGCCAGCGGGGGGACAGGGGGCGAAAACTATGGCTACACCTTC
CASGGTGGENYGYTF
>TRBD2|TRBJ2-1|NA|16|TRBV7-3
TGTGCCAGCAGCCCCGCCGGGACTAGCGGTCGGGGTGAGCAGTTCTTC
CASSPAGTSGRGEQFF
>TRBD1|TRBJ2-7|NA|13|TRBV29-1
TGCAGCGTTGGGGGACAGGGGTACAACGAGCAGTACTTC
CSVGGQGYNEQYF
>TRBD2|TRBJ2-7|NA|14|TRBV14
TGTGCCAGCCGGCTCTCCGGGACTAGCCACGAGCAGTACTTC
CASRLSGTSHEQYF
>NA|TRBJ1-1|NA|15|TRBV28
TGTGCCAGCAGTTTATTCTCCCGGGGGAACACTGAAGCTTTCTTT
CASSLFSRGNTEAFF
>TRBD2|TRBJ2-7|NA|16|TRBV6-5
TGTGCCAGCAGTTACTCTGTAGCGGGAGGGCCCAACGAGCAGTACTTC
CASSYSVAGGPNEQYF
>TRBD2|TRBJ2-7|NA|14|TRBV7-6
TGTGCCAGCAGCTTAACCGGGACTAGCTACGAGCAGTACTTC
CASSLTGTSYEQYF
>TRBD1|TRBJ1-1|NA|14|TRBV5-4
TGTGCCAGCAGCTTGCCAGGGGGCTACACTGAAGCTTTCTTT
CASSLPGGYTEAFF